A single sample is the source of the 15 T cell receptor beta chains below, sequenced in a study of control samples from healthy donors and cancer patients (dated by TCRdb to about 2020). The receptor library was made with the immunoSEQ multiplex PCR assay. What TCRdb holds here is the immuneACCESS table cut down to in-frame rearrangements. Part of the clones is not present; checked against another copy, under half of the missing clones reflect an unresolved V gene, and the others are unexplained. This sample comprises around 41,000 clones, about four fifths of them detected only once. The ten largest clones take up around a fifth of the sample. The sample taken for sequencing was PBMCs. The receptors come from a woman aged 60-75 years with lung cancer.

The genes are TRBV27 and TRBJ1-3; D is undetermined. Between the trimmed V and J ends, which lost 4 bases and 0 bases, there was a span of 10 bases. The CDR3 length is 15 residues. The V gene's germline CDR1 is MNHEY and CDR2 SMNVEV (reference sequence). CDR3 nucleotides: TGTGCCAGCAGTTCTACCGGGTTCTCTGGAAACACCATATATTTT. It encodes CASSSTGFSGNTIYF.

This clone was recorded a few times. The chain joins TRBV6-2 or TRBV6-3 to TRBJ2-5; the D gene is possibly TRBD2 (5 bases). The V end lost 6 bases, the J end lost 0 bases, and 35 bases lay between the germline ends. Germline V gene sequence: CDR1 MNHEY, CDR2 SVGEGT. This CDR3 has 22 amino acids. The DNA for the CDR3 is TGTGCCAGCAGCCGCCAACTAGGAAAGCGGTCCGGTGAGGGCGTGAACCAAGAGACCCAGTACTTC. The encoded protein is CASSRQLGKRSGEGVNQETQYF.

The chain joins TRBV11-2 to TRBJ2-7, with D uncertain. The V end was cut by 4 bases, the J end by 2 bases, with 3 bases between. Per germline, CDR1 SGHAT and CDR2 FQNNGV. The CDR3 extends over 11 amino acids. The DNA for the CDR3 is TGTGCCAGCAGCTCGACCTACGAGCAGTACTTC. This translates into CASSSTYEQYF. The full variable domain, rest sourced from reference TRBV11-2 and TRBJ2-7, is EAGVAQSPRYKIIEKRQSVAFWCNPISGHATLYWYQQILGQGPKLLIQFQNNGVVDDSQLPKDRFSAERLKGVDSTLKIQPAKLEDSAVYLCASSSTYEQYFGPGTRLTVT.

The chain recombines TRBV3-1 (or the pseudogene TRBV3-2) with TRBJ2-1; 10 bases match TRBD2. Germline lookup yields CDR1 LGHDT and CDR2 YNNKEL (reference sequence). The CDR3 extends over 18 amino acids. V was clipped by 2 bases and J by 0 bases; unmatched bases: 7. Here the CDR3 DNA reads TGTGCCAGCAGCCAATTAAGCGGGGGGGCGAGCTCCTACAATGAGCAGTTCTTC. Translating it yields CASSQLSGGASSYNEQFF.

The V call is TRBV29-1, the J call TRBJ1-2; no clear D gene. With 6 bases removed from V and 3 bases from J, the gap between germline ends came to 20 bases. Germline V gene sequence: CDR1 SQVTM, CDR2 ANQGSEA. The CDR3 spans 15 residues. The chain's CDR3 is CSVDPGLPGDYGYTF. The CDR3 coding sequence is TGCAGCGTCGACCCCGGACTACCAGGAGACTATGGCTACACCTTC.

The chain combines TRBV29-1 with TRBJ1-1, with no clear D. From germline, CDR1 is SQVTM and CDR2 ANQGSEA. V dropped 8 bases and J dropped 4 bases, with 17 bases sitting between them. The CDR3 covers 13 residues. The CDR3 is CSLTNARGTEAFF. The CDR3 nucleotides read TGCAGCTTAACGAACGCCCGGGGCACTGAAGCTTTCTTT.

J is TRBJ1-2 and V is TRBV18, with D unclear. The germline V gene has CDR1 KGHSH and CDR2 LQKENI. This CDR3 has 14 residues. The V gene lost 2 bases and the J gene lost 7 bases, with 14 bases spanning the gap. The CDR3 region has the DNA TGTGCCAGCTCACCAGAGATAGATCTAAGTGGCTACACCTTC. This translates into CASSPEIDLSGYTF. Drawing the rest from reference TRBV18 and TRBJ1-2, the complete variable domain is NAGVMQNPRHLVRRRGQEARLRCSPMKGHSHVYWYRQLPEEGLKFMVYLQKENIIDESGMPKERFSAEFPKEGPSILRIQQVVRGDSAAYFCASSPEIDLSGYTFGSGTRLTVV.

Only one count was recorded for this clone. This chain uses TRBV7-2 with TRBJ1-5; D may be TRBD1 (5 bases). Trimming left V 5 bases short and J 1 base short, with 6 bases between. There are 13 residues in the CDR3. Germline CDR1 SGHTA, CDR2 FQGNSA. The CDR3 DNA is TGTGCCAGCAGCCGGGACAGCAATCAGCCCCAGCATTTT. Translation: CASSRDSNQPQHF.

The chain is built from TRBV5-5 and TRBJ1-6; 8 nucleotides agree with TRBD1. V lost 4 bases, J lost 7 bases, and 16 bases stayed unmatched. The CDR3 runs 18 residues. Germline CDR1 is SGHKS and CDR2 is YYEKEE (reference sequence). As DNA, the CDR3 is TGTGCCAGCAGCGCCCCGGGCCGGACAGGGATCGGCAATTCACCCCTCCACTTT. Translation: CASSAPGRTGIGNSPLHF.

This sequence joins TRBV9 and TRBJ2-1; D perhaps matches TRBD2 (5 bases). V lost 2 bases and J lost 2, with 11 bases in between. CDR3 length equals 15 residues. Germline V lookup: CDR1 SGDLS, CDR2 YYNGEE. CDR3 sequence reads: CASSVGGSTYNEQFF. The CDR3 DNA reads as TGTGCCAGCAGCGTCGGTGGGAGCACCTACAATGAGCAGTTCTTC.

This clone was seen a few times. The chain joins TRBV4-3 to TRBJ2-2, with D unclear. Germline CDR1 LGHNA, CDR2 YSLEER. Trimming pared 0 bases from V and 0 bases from J, leaving 17 bases between. The CDR3 sequence is 19 residues long. CDR3 sequence (DNA): TGCGCCAGCAGCCAAGAGTCAGGTGTACTGTCTCCGAACACCGGGGAGCTGTTTTTT. Encoded protein: CASSQESGVLSPNTGELFF.

The rearrangement links TRBV24-1 to TRBJ2-1; D remains unclear. The CDR3 covers 12 residues. V lost 6 bases and J 8 bases, leaving 10 bases between the germline ends. Germline CDR1 and CDR2: KGHDR and SFDVKD. The CDR3 loop is CATSNTNYEQFF. DNA for the CDR3: TGTGCCACCAGTAATACGAATTATGAGCAGTTCTTC.

V and J are TRBV7-9 and TRBJ1-1; D gene unclear. Germline V gene lookup returns CDR1 SEHNR and CDR2 FQNEAQ (reference sequence). The CDR3 runs to 14 residues. The V end lost 5 bases, the J end lost 1 base, and 11 bases lay between the germline ends. DNA for the CDR3: TGTGCCAGCAGCCCCACCGTTCCGAACACTGAAGCTTTCTTT. Translated, it gives CASSPTVPNTEAFF.

The chain employs TRBV27 and TRBJ2-5; D not resolved. The germline CDR1 and CDR2 sequences are MNHEY and SMNVEV (reference sequence). The CDR3 sequence is 15 residues long. V gave up 0 bases and J gave up 0 bases, with 8 bases separating them. CDR3 protein: CASSLSLIYQETQYF. The CDR3 DNA follows: TGTGCCAGCAGTTTATCCTTGATCTACCAAGAGACCCAGTACTTC.

The V and J genes are TRBV21-1 and TRBJ2-1; the table gives TRBD2 as D, unverified against the DNA. TRBV21-1 is assigned pseudogene status. This CDR3 comprises 13 residues. CDR3 amino acids: CASLGTSHNEQFF. Written as DNA, the CDR3 is TGTGCCAGCTTAGGGACTTCGCACAATGAGCAGTTCTTC.